One sample yielded the 4 T cell receptor beta chains listed below, sequenced in a study of cytomegalovirus exposure and HLA in healthy donors. A multiplex PCR was run with 60 Vbeta primers and 13 Jbeta primers. Some clones are missing from TCRdb's copy, which holds only in-frame ones; the method was immunoSEQ multiplex PCR. The sample's table shows over 100,000 clones. Sample: PBMCs. Every receptor here comes from a man between 40 and 49 years old in good health and CMV-seropositive.

The genes are TRBV18 and TRBJ2-1; D perhaps matches TRBD2 (5 bases). V was cut by 6 bases and J by 0 bases, with 12 bases left in between. The CDR3 runs 15 residues. The V gene's germline CDR1 is KGHSH and CDR2 LQKENI. CDR3 sequence: CASSLSVSSYNEQFF. Here the CDR3 DNA reads TGTGCCAGCTCGCTTAGCGTTAGCTCCTACAATGAGCAGTTCTTC.

This rearrangement joins TRBV5-6 to TRBJ1-2; possible D gene TRBD1, 6 bases. V lost 0 bases and J lost 6, with 15 bases in between. The germline gives CDR1 SGHDT, CDR2 YYEEEE. The CDR3 covers 15 residues. The CDR3 nucleotides read TGTGCCAGCAGCTTGGCCCTGGGGGGGGCAAATGGCTACACCTTC. Protein: CASSLALGGANGYTF.

The chain uses TRBV4-3 and TRBJ2-2; possibly TRBD2 for D (5 bases). From germline, CDR1 is LGHNA and CDR2 YSLEER. V shed 4 bases and J shed 2 bases, with 8 bases lying between them. The CDR3 spans 14 residues. The CDR3 loop is CASSRDYNTGELFF. DNA for the CDR3: TGCGCCAGCAGCCGCGACTATAACACCGGGGAGCTGTTTTTT.

This chain connects TRBV28 to TRBJ1-3, with D tentatively TRBD1 (6 bases). Germline V lookup: CDR1 MDHEN, CDR2 SYDVKM. The CDR3 spans 18 residues. Trimming stripped 5 bases from V and 4 bases from J, with 24 bases between. The CDR3 loop reads CASSPFKLDSLSGNTIYF. The CDR3 DNA sequence: TGTGCCAGCAGTCCCTTCAAACTGGACAGTTTGTCCGGAAACACCATATATTTT.